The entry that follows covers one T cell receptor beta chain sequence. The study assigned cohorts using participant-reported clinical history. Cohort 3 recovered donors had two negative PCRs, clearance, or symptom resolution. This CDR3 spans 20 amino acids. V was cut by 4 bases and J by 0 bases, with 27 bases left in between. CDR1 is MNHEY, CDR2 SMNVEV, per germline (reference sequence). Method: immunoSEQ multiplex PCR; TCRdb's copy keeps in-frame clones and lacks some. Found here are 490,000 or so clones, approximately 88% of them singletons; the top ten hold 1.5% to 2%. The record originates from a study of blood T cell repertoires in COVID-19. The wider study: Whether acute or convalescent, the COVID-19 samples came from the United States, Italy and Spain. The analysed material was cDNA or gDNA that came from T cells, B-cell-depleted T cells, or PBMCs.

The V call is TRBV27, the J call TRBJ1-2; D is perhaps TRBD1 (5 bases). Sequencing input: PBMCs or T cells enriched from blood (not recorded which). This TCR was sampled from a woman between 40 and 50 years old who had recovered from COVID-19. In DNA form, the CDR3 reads TGTGCCAGCAGTTCTTCTCGGGACTCGGCTAACTCGCGAGCTAACTATGGCTACACCTTC. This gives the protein CASSSSRDSANSRANYGYTF.